This TCR beta chain was recorded in a study of regulatory T cells in long-lasting Graves disease. Turning to the study itself: It was over 5 years of antithyroid drugs, with positive TSH receptor antibodies, that meant persistent Graves' disease.

Note on this clonotype: Antigen unknown.

Specified time point: persistent/refractory GD, antithyroid drugs over 5 years with positive TRAb. The TCR library was made from RNA extracted from PBMCs. Staff drew 8 to 9 milliliters of peripheral blood into EDTA tubes. Building the TCR beta libraries relied on iRepertoire HTBI primers, and CDR3 regions underwent Arm-PCR. One entry per CDR3 protein results from TCRdb running MiXCR on the multiplex PCR reads. This table has about 660,000 distinct CDR3 sequences, roughly 30% appearing once. Study-wide results and limits: Comparison showed that persistent patients shared more public clonotypes (fewer than 3,000) than new patients (about 970).

The sequencing used peripheral blood mononuclear cells (PBMCs), collected when the disease was refractory, from a patient treated with antithyroid drugs. This clonotype was sampled from a female donor with Graves disease.

CDR3 in amino acids: CASSQDGGVSNIQYF. CDR3 nucleotides: TGTGCCAGCAGCCAAGATGGGGGAGTCTCAAACATTCAGTACTTC. This sequence joins TRBV3-1 and TRBJ2-4; D is possibly TRBD1 or TRBD2 (5 bases each). V lost 0 bases and J 6 bases, leaving 12 bases between the germline ends. The CDR3 runs 15 residues. Germline CDR1 reads LGHDT; CDR2 reads YNNKEL (reference sequence).